Shown below are 19 T cell receptor beta chains from a single sample sequenced in a study of blood T cells in healthy people across ages. The use of a sample-barcoded 5' primer and a J-beta primer mix characterized a second PCR of roughly 7 to 11 cycles. One entry per CDR3 protein, called by TCRdb with MiXCR from the 5' RACE reads. The sample lists approximately 850,000 distinct CDR3 sequences; 55% to 70% were seen once. Sequences were obtained from blood. The receptors here all came from a man aged 30 to 39 in good health.

This clonotype was picked up a small number of times. The genes are TRBV5-1 and TRBJ2-7; 13 nucleotides align to TRBD2. Trimming removed 3 bases from V and 4 bases from J; junction bases left unmatched: 4. The CDR3 contains 15 residues. Germline V gene lookup returns CDR1 SGHRS and CDR2 YFSETQ. CDR3 nucleotides: TGCGCCAGCAGCTCCGGGACTAGCGGGACGTACGAGCAGTACTTC. Its protein is CASSSGTSGTYEQYF. Filled out from reference TRBV5-1 and TRBJ2-7, the complete variable domain reads KAGVTQTPRYLIKTRGQQVTLSCSPISGHRSVSWYQQTPGQGLQFLFEYFSETQRNKGNFPGRFSGRQFSNSRSEMNVSTLELGDSALYLCASSSGTSGTYEQYFGPGTRLTVT.

The chain combines TRBV12-3 or TRBV12-4 with TRBJ1-6; the D gene is possibly TRBD1 (6 bases). The CDR3 consists of 15 residues. V was shortened by 6 bases and J by 8 bases, with 17 bases between the two germline ends. The CDR3 protein is CASSRAGGRDSPLHF. The CDR3 region has the DNA TGTGCCAGCAGCCGCGCGGGGGGCCGTGATTCACCCCTCCACTTT.

This clonotype appeared once. The rearrangement uses TRBV5-1 and TRBJ2-1; possibly TRBD1 for D (6 bases). Germline-derived CDR1 and CDR2 are SGHRS and YFSETQ. Between the trimmed V and J ends, which lost 4 bases and 8 bases, there was a span of 13 bases. The CDR3 contains 13 residues. Here the CDR3 reads CASSAEQGDEQFF. In DNA form, the CDR3 reads TGCGCCAGCAGCGCCGAACAGGGAGATGAGCAGTTCTTC.

The CDR3 region is CASSYKADDGYTF. CDR3 coding DNA: TGTGCCAGCAGTTACAAGGCGGACGATGGCTACACCTTC. This chain joins TRBV6-6 and TRBJ1-2; no definite D call. Germline assignment: CDR1 MNHNY and CDR2 SVGAGI (reference sequence). The V end was cut by 2 bases, the J end by 6 bases, with 10 bases between. This CDR3 region has 13 residues.

On this clonotype: Since a much larger clone is just one base distant, this may be a read error. The rearrangement uses TRBV2 and TRBJ2-1; perhaps D is TRBD1 or TRBD2 (5 bases each). Trimming took off 5 bases at V and 2 bases at J, with 10 bases between the two ends. Germline V gene data show CDR1 as SNHLY and CDR2 as FYNNEI. The CDR3 totals 14 residues. CDR3 residues: CASSPGRTYNEQFF. CDR3 nucleotide sequence: TGTGCCAGCAGTCCGGGACGGACCTACAATGAGCAGTTCTTC.

The chain is built from TRBV2 and TRBJ1-2; TRBD1 might be the D (6 bases). The V end lost 5 bases, the J end lost 7 bases, and 11 bases lay between the germline ends. Germline V CDR1 and CDR2: SNHLY, FYNNEI. The length of the CDR3 is 12 residues. The DNA for the CDR3 is TGTGCCAGCAGTCAAGGGGGAGCTGGCTACACCTTC. Protein sequence: CASSQGGAGYTF.

The chain is built from TRBV4-3 and TRBJ2-7, with D possibly being TRBD2 (5 bases). V was cut by 0 bases and J by 3 bases, with 9 bases left in between. Germline loops: CDR1 LGHNA, CDR2 YSLEER. The CDR3 loop spans 14 amino acids. CDR3 protein: CASSQDTGIYEQYF. CDR3 DNA: TGCGCCAGCAGCCAAGACACCGGGATCTACGAGCAGTACTTC.

The gene calls are TRBV5-1 and TRBJ1-1; D is uncertain. Germline V gene data show CDR1 as SGHRS and CDR2 as YFSETQ. CDR3 length equals 14 residues. Trimming pared 2 bases from V and 7 bases from J, leaving 15 bases between. CDR3: CASSFGGISDEAFF. The CDR3 DNA follows: TGCGCCAGCAGCTTCGGTGGAATTTCAGATGAAGCTTTCTTT.

This clonotype was seen more than once but under ten times. The chain carries TRBV6-5 and TRBJ2-7; no reliable D call. This CDR3 is 15 amino acids long. Between the trimmed V and J ends, which lost 0 bases and 0 bases, there was a span of 9 bases. Germline values: CDR1 MNHEY, CDR2 SVGAGI. The CDR3 here is CASSYSHSYSYEQYF. The DNA of the CDR3 is TGTGCCAGCAGTTACTCCCATTCCTACTCCTACGAGCAGTACTTC.

CDR3 protein: CASSDGRLMAFF. Here the CDR3 DNA reads TGTGCCAGCAGTGATGGGCGTTTGATGGCTTTCTTT. The chain links TRBV2 to TRBJ1-1, with unresolved D. Deletions cut 3 bases from V and 11 bases from J, with 13 bases between. The CDR3 length is 12 residues. Looked up from germline, CDR1 is SNHLY and CDR2 is FYNNEI. Drawing the rest from reference TRBV2 and TRBJ1-1, the complete variable domain is EPEVTQTPSHQVTQMGQEVILRCVPISNHLYFYWYRQILGQKVEFLVSFYNNEISEKSEIFDDQFSVERPDGSNFTLKIRSTKLEDSAMYFCASSDGRLMAFFGQGTRLTVV.

This rearrangement joins TRBV20-1 to TRBJ2-7, with D perhaps TRBD2 (6 bases). From germline, CDR1 is DFQATT and CDR2 SNEGSKA (reference sequence). Trimming removed 3 bases at V and 2 bases at J, with 14 bases between. The CDR3 is 14 amino acids. The CDR3: CSARRTEGAYEQYF. DNA for the CDR3: TGCAGTGCTAGGAGAACGGAGGGCGCCTACGAGCAGTACTTC.

The chain carries TRBV10-3 and TRBJ2-5; 10 bases line up with TRBD2. Germline lookup yields CDR1 ENHRY and CDR2 SYGVKD. This CDR3 has 14 amino acids. Trimming at V came to 6 bases and at J to 1 base, leaving 2 bases not matched to a gene. CDR3 sequence: CAIRGTSVQETQYF. CDR3 DNA sequence: TGTGCCATCAGGGGGACTAGCGTCCAAGAGACCCAGTACTTC.

There are a few counts of this clonotype. This rearrangement joins TRBV27 to TRBJ2-3, with 7 bases lining up with TRBD1. V shed 4 bases, J shed 3 bases, and the junction held 4 bases outside the gene matches. The V gene's germline CDR1 is MNHEY and CDR2 SMNVEV (reference sequence). CDR3 length: 14 amino acids. CDR3 coding DNA: TGTGCCAGCAGTTGGGTCAGGGGGACAGATACGCAGTATTTT. It yields the protein CASSWVRGTDTQYF.

This rearrangement joins TRBV7-2 to TRBJ2-7; no clear D gene. This CDR3 has 15 residues. Trimming stripped 5 bases from V and 3 bases from J, with 17 bases between. Germline assignment: CDR1 SGHTA and CDR2 FQGNSA. The CDR3 DNA follows: TGTGCCAGCAGCGCGAACCCCGGGCCCAACTACGAGCAGTACTTC. Encoded protein: CASSANPGPNYEQYF.

The V gene is TRBV4-1, the J gene TRBJ2-3; D gene ambiguous. Deletions cut 0 bases from V and 1 base from J, with 8 bases between. The germline V gene encodes CDR1 MGHRA and CDR2 YSYEKL. The CDR3 extends over 15 amino acids. CDR3 sequence: CASSQETGGTDTQYF. For the CDR3, the DNA is TGCGCCAGCAGCCAAGAGACCGGCGGCACAGATACGCAGTATTTT.

This clonotype was detected once. CDR3 amino acids: CASSLAGGPHNEQFF. CDR3 nucleotides: TGTGCCAGCAGCTTAGCGGGTGGGCCCCACAATGAGCAGTTCTTC. The chain uses TRBV11-1 and TRBJ2-1; no clear D gene. The CDR3 length is 15 residues. V was pared by 0 bases and J by 5 bases, with 11 bases between. Germline values: CDR1 SGHAT, CDR2 FQDESV (reference sequence).

This clonotype showed up just once. The chain uses TRBV12-3 or TRBV12-4 and TRBJ1-2, with unresolved D. The CDR3 consists of 16 residues. V was shortened by 7 bases and J by 8 bases, with 26 bases between the two germline ends. The CDR3 DNA follows: TGTGCCAGCACCGAAGGGCCCGGCTTGACTTGGGGAGGCTACACCTTC. Its protein is CASTEGPGLTWGGYTF.

The chain recombines TRBV7-8 with TRBJ2-3, with 10 nucleotides matching TRBD1. V dropped 5 bases and J dropped 8; count of bases not matched to a gene: 7. CDR3 size: 14 residues. Germline V gives CDR1 SGHVS, CDR2 FQNEAQ. CDR3 region: CASSQRTGGATQYF. DNA of the CDR3: TGTGCCAGCAGCCAACGGACAGGGGGAGCTACGCAGTATTTT.

The genes are TRBV7-9 and TRBJ2-5; 8 nucleotides line up with TRBD1. Germline V gene lookup returns CDR1 SEHNR and CDR2 FQNEAQ (reference sequence). The CDR3 consists of 16 residues. V lost 3 bases and J lost 2; bases outside the gene matches: 8. The CDR3 sequence: CASSFSAGTGQETQYF. As DNA, the CDR3 is TGTGCCAGCAGCTTCTCAGCCGGGACAGGACAAGAGACCCAGTACTTC.